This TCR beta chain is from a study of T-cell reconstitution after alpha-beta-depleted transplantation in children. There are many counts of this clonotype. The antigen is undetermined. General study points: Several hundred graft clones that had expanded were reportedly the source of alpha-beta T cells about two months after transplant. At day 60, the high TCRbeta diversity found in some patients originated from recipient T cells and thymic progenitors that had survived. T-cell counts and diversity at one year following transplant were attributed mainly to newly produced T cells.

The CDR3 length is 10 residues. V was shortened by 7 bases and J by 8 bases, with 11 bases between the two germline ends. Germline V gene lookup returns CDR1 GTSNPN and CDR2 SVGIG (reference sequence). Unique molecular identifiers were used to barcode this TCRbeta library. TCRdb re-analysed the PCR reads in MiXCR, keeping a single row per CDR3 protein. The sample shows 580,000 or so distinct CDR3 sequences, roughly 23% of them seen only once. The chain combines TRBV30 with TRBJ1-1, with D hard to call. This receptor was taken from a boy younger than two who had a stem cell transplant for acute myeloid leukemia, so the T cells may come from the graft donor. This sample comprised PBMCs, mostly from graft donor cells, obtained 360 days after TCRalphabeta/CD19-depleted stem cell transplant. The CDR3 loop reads CASDAWEAFF. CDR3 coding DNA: TGTGCCTCGGACGCCTGGGAAGCTTTCTTT.